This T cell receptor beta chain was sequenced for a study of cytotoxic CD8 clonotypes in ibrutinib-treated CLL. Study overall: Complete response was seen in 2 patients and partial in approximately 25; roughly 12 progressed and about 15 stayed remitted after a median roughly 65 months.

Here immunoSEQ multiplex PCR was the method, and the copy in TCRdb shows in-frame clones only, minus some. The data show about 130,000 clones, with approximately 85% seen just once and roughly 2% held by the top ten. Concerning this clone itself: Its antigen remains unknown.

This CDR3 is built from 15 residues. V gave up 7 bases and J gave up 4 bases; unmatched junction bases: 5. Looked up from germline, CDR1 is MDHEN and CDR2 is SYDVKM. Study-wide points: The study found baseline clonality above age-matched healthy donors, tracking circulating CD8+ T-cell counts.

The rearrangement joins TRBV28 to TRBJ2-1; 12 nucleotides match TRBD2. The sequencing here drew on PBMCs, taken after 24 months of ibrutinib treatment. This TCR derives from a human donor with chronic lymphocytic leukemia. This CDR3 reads CASNGLAGPYNEQFF. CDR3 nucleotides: TGTGCCAGCAACGGACTAGCGGGACCTTACAATGAGCAGTTCTTC.